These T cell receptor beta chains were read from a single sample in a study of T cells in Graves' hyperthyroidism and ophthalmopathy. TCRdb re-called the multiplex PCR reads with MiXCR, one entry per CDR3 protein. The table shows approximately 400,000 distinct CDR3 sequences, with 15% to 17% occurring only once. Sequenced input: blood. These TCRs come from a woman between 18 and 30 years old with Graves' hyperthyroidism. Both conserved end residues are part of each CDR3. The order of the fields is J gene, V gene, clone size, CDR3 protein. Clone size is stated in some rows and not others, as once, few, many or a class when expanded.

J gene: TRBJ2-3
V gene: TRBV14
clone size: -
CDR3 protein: CASSLRGQGSDTQYF

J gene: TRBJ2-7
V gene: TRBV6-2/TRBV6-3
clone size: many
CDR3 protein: CASSPRQGKRNEQYF

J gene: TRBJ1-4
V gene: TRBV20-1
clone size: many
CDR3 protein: CSAPRTETTNEKLFF

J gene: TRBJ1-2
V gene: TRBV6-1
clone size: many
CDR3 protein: CASSPDRFGYTF

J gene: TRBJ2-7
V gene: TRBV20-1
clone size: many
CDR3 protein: CSANDQSYEQYF

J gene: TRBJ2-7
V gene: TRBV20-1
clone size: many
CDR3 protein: CSARDKRVLYEQYF

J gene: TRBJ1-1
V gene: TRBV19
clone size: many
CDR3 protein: CASSIGRSVGNTEAFF

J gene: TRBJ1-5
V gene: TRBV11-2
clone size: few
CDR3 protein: CASSLDRGTSNQPQHF

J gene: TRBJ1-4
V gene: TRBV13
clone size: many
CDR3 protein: CASSTQGWEEKLFF

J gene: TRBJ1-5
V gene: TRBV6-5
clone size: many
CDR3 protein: CASSYRGSGTGGLGNQPQHF

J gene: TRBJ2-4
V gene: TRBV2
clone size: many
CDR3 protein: CASLGALAGAKNIQYF

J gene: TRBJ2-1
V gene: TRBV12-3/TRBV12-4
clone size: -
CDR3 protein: CASTRVDEQFF

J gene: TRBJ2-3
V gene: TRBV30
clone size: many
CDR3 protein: CAWGLAGTDTQYF

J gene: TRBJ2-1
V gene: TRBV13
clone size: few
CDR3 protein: CASSLLANEQFF

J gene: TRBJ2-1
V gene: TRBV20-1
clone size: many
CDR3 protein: CSARIPSGSSYNEQFF

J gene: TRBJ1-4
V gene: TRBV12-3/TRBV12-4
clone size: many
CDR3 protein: CASSQQGRGPNEKLFF

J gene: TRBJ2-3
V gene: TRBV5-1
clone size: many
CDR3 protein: CASSLLSPLPVDTQYF